This T cell receptor beta chain was sequenced in a study of cytomegalovirus exposure and HLA in healthy donors. This CDR3 region has 17 residues. Per the germline V gene, CDR1 is LGHNA and CDR2 is YSLEER. Primers for the PCR totalled 60 Vbeta and 13 Jbeta. Sequenced by immunoSEQ multiplex PCR; TCRdb stores in-frame clones only, minus some. The data contain roughly 120,000 clones, more than 75% of them singletons. To note about this clone: The antigen is undetermined.

Overall study findings and caveats: V- and J-gene trimming in TCR beta was tied to a missense DCLRE1C variant by an analysis performed later. In a later analysis, most CMV-associated TCR beta chains appeared HLA-restricted. What a later analysis reportedly showed was that an Asian-associated ancestry cluster had fewer N-insertions than the roughly 670-donor mean. Fewer than 20,000 TCR beta sequences were associated with HLA alleles at 0.05 false discovery rate in a later analysis.

The specimen sequenced was PBMCs. This clonotype was obtained from a woman aged 55-75 years in good health and CMV-seropositive. The rearrangement links TRBV4-3 to TRBJ2-5, with TRBD2 matching 8 bases. The assigned J gene may be wrong: the sequence end matches TRBJ2-7 better. The CDR3 region has the DNA TGCGCCAGCAGCCAAGACGGGAGGGGCGGAAGGGCCTACGAGCAGTACTTC. Translating gives CASSQDGRGGRAYEQYF.